This T cell receptor beta chain appears in the sequencing data of a study of cytomegalovirus exposure and HLA in healthy donors. The study, taken as a whole, reports: Associated with HLA alleles at 0.05 false discovery rate in a later analysis were fewer than 20,000 TCR beta sequences.

This clone was seen only a few times. Its antigen is currently unknown. With 60 Vbeta and 13 Jbeta primers, the PCR was carried out. Sequenced by immunoSEQ multiplex PCR; TCRdb stores in-frame clones only, minus some. The sample yields around 160,000 clones, 68% seen once. The receptor's source is a man over 45 in good health and CMV-seronegative. Material: PBMCs.

The DNA of the CDR3 is TGTGCCAGCGGTCCGGTGTCTAGCACAGATACGCAGTATTTT. Protein sequence: CASGPVSSTDTQYF. The chain carries TRBV9 and TRBJ2-3, with D uncertain. Looked up from germline, CDR1 is SGDLS and CDR2 is YYNGEE. This CDR3 contains 14 residues. The ends were cut back, 7 bases at V and 0 bases at J, with 12 bases in the middle.